This T cell receptor (beta chain) is from a study of vaccination effects on CD4 cells after COVID-19. CDR3 length equals 15 residues. V lost 2 bases and J 0 bases, leaving 11 bases between the germline ends. CDR1 is SGDLS and CDR2 is YYNGEE in the germline V gene. After expansion with viral peptide pools in the ViraFEST assay, antigen-specific CD4+ T cells were sequenced. At the end of 9 to 11 days of culture, CD4+ T cells were isolated. The person acquired a PCR-confirmed SARS-CoV-2 infection between March and December 2020. The data were produced by immunoSEQ multiplex PCR, yet TCRdb's version contains in-frame clones alone and is incomplete. The sample shows fewer than 40,000 clones, more than 60% of them seen only once. This clone was seen a single time. What it binds is unknown.

The material sequenced was CD4+ T cells from PBMCs cultured with a peptide pool, taken before COVID-19 vaccination. The chain employs TRBV9 and TRBJ1-1; unclear D gene. The clonotype originates from a human donor who had a prior SARS-CoV-2 infection. CDR3 protein: CASSVRVEMNTEAFF. CDR3 coding DNA: TGTGCCAGCAGCGTCCGGGTAGAGATGAACACTGAAGCTTTCTTT.